The clone carrying this TCR beta chain was observed a single time. This sample is drawn from a study of technical replicates of blood from several donors. The CDR3 extends over 14 amino acids. With 7 bases clipped from V and 6 bases from J, the junction kept 7 bases outside the gene matches. The V gene's germline CDR1 is LNHDA and CDR2 SQIVND (reference sequence). Assay: immunoSEQ multiplex PCR; the TCRdb copy retains only in-frame clones and omits some. Here the sample spans about 87,000 clones, over 90% being singletons. The receptor's source is a human donor in good health. Sequenced input: T cells isolated from PBMCs. The chain recombines TRBV19 with TRBJ1-1, with 11 bases lining up with TRBD1. CDR3 amino acids: CASTPGQGVSEAFF. CDR3 coding DNA: TGTGCCAGTACCCCGGGACAGGGGGTTTCTGAAGCTTTCTTT.